The clone carrying this T cell receptor (beta chain) came up many times. The CDR3 sequence is 13 residues long. The V and J ends lost 10 bases and 6 bases respectively, with 16 bases between them. The data originate from a study of T cells in Graves' hyperthyroidism and ophthalmopathy. Amplification of TCR beta CDR3 regions used RNA as the template. Researchers ran a first-round RT-PCR on the TCR CDR3 using the HTBI primer set. MiXCR, applied by TCRdb to the multiplex PCR reads, yields one record per CDR3 protein. The sample has more than 300,000 distinct CDR3 sequences, roughly 15% seen once. The TCR comes from a woman in her thirties with Graves' hyperthyroidism that later progressed to Graves' ophthalmopathy. Sequencing used blood. The chain is built from TRBV12-3 or TRBV12-4 and TRBJ2-1; D possibly corresponds to TRBD2 (6 bases). CDR3 protein: CATHPGEGNEQFF. CDR3 bases: TGTGCCACCCATCCGGGGGAAGGCAATGAGCAGTTCTTC.